The clone carrying this T cell receptor (beta chain) occurred once. Repertoires were generated with immunoSEQ multiplex PCR, while TCRdb's copy carries only in-frame clones and drops some. The data hold about 73,000 clones, with 93% observed a single time. This specimen belongs to a study of technical replicates of blood from several donors. Germline V lookup: CDR1 SNHLY, CDR2 FYNNEI. Trimming removed 8 bases from V and 0 bases from J, with 16 bases in between. The CDR3 has 16 amino acids. The TCR was taken from a human donor in good health. The V call is TRBV2, the J call TRBJ2-2, with TRBD2 as a possible D gene (5 bases). The specimen sequenced was T cells isolated from PBMCs. In DNA form, the CDR3 reads TGTGCCAGCCTCTCTATAGCGACCACGAACACCGGGGAGCTGTTTTTT. Residues: CASLSIATTNTGELFF.